These T cell receptor beta chains were read from a single sample in a study of T cells in Graves' hyperthyroidism and ophthalmopathy. One entry per CDR3 protein results from TCRdb running MiXCR on the multiplex PCR reads. The repertoire holds about 400,000 distinct CDR3 sequences, with about 15% as singletons. Material: blood. These receptors all stem from a man aged 18 to 35 with Graves' ophthalmopathy. Both conserved end residues are part of each CDR3.

>TRBV7-9|TRBJ2-3
CASSFGGESDTQYF
>TRBV18|TRBJ2-7
CASSPPTVYEQYF
>TRBV7-8|TRBJ2-3
CASEPGADTQYF
>TRBV11-2|TRBJ2-7
CASSIGQSLTYEQYF
>TRBV29-1|TRBJ2-7
CSVEEVRGQDYEQYF
>TRBV11-2|TRBJ2-3
CASSPGTSDNTQYF
>TRBV9|TRBJ2-3
CASSASGSTDTQYF
>TRBV4-2|TRBJ2-2
CASSPGTLSNTGELFF
>TRBV30|TRBJ1-6
CAWGGSLGDSPLHF
>TRBV24-1|TRBJ2-3
CATSEPIGQGSDTQYF
>TRBV30|TRBJ1-5
CAWSGGADQPQHF
>TRBV6-2/TRBV6-3|TRBJ2-3
CASSYPREVAAGDTQYF
>TRBV6-5|TRBJ2-5
CASSYTGGGGETQYF
>TRBV5-1|TRBJ1-3
CASSSGQISSGNTIYF
>TRBV24-1|TRBJ2-1
CAISDFRDSVNNEQFF
>TRBV5-1|TRBJ1-1
CASSSWTGGDTEAFF
>TRBV6-1|TRBJ2-7
CASSSPARGRPRAYEQYF
>TRBV12-3/TRBV12-4|TRBJ2-5
CASREGRGEMWTQYF
>TRBV20-1|TRBJ2-3
CSAPRREGTDTQYF
>TRBV12-3/TRBV12-4|TRBJ1-5
CASSPDRGGQPQHF
>TRBV9|TRBJ2-1
CASSVEGTSTDEQFF
>TRBV10-1|TRBJ2-3
CASTGTSATDTQYF
>TRBV4-1|TRBJ2-7
CASSHSIAGGSIEEEQYF
>TRBV12-3/TRBV12-4|TRBJ2-7
CASRPQGTLAEQYF
>TRBV7-9|TRBJ1-3
CASSRPSGGLSGNTIYF
>TRBV11-2|TRBJ2-3
CASSLDRPVSDTQYF
>TRBV7-9|TRBJ1-4
CASSLGGRNEKLFF
>TRBV7-9|TRBJ2-7
CASSPSGTDYEQYF